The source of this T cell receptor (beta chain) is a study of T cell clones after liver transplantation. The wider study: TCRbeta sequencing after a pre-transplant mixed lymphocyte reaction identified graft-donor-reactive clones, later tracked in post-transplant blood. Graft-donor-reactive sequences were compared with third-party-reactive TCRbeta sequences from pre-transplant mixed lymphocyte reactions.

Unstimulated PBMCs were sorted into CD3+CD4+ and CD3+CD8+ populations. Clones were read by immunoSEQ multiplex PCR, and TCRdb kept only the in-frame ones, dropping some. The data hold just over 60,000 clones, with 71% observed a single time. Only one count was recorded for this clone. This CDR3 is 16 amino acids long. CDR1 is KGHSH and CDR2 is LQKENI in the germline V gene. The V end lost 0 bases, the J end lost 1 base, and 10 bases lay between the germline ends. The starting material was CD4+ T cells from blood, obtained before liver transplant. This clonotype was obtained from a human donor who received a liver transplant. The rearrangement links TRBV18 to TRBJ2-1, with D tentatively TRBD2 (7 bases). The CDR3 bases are TGTGCCAGCTCACCACCGAGGGGGGGATCCTACAATGAGCAGTTCTTC. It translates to CASSPPRGGSYNEQFF.